This T cell receptor (beta chain) was recovered during a study of shared clonotypes between healthy human individuals. The protocol was immunoSEQ multiplex PCR, while the TCRdb copy is restricted to in-frame clones and leaves out a portion. The sample holds 1.6 million or so clones; just under 99% are singletons and the top ten take 0.3% to 0.45%. V shed 3 bases and J shed 0 bases, with 11 bases lying between them. The CDR3 has 15 amino acids. Germline CDR1 and CDR2: SGHRS and YFSETQ. CD45RA+ naive and CD45RA-negative memory subsets were separated from CD4+ cells. This clonotype was obtained from a man aged 25-45 years in good health. Material: naive CD4+ T cells sorted from blood. Specified subset: CD45RA+ positively selected. The rearrangement links TRBV5-1 to TRBJ2-3; D ambiguous. For the CDR3, the DNA is TGCGCCAGCAGCTATGAGCGAACTAGCACAGATACGCAGTATTTT. Protein: CASSYERTSTDTQYF.